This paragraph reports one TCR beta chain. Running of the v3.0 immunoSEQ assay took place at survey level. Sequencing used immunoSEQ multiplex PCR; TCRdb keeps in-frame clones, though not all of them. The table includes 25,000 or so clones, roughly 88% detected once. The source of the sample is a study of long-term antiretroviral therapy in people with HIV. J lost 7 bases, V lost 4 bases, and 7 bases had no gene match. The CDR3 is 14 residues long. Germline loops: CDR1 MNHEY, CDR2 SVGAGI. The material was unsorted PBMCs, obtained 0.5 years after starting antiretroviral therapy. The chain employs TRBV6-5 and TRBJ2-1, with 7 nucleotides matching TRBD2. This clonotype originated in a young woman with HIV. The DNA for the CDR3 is TGTGCCAGCAGTTCCAGCGGGAAGGGGAATGAGCAGTTCTTC. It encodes CASSSSGKGNEQFF.